This TCR beta chain was observed in a study of Ad26.COV2.S vaccination and SARS-CoV-2 variants. Overall study context: Doses of Ad26.COV2.S were injected into muscle once or twice, 56 days apart. The study, taken as a whole, reports: For non-spike TCRs, breadth in vaccine recipients resembled that in placebo recipients.

Trimming took 5 bases from V and 2 from J, leaving 22 bases between them. In germline, CDR1 is LNHDA, CDR2 SQIVND (reference sequence). The CDR3 length is 19 residues. Profiling relied on immunoSEQ multiplex PCR, and the TCRdb table lists in-frame clones only, not all of them. The data hold hundreds of thousands of clones, with about 91% observed a single time. As for treatment: some 19 received Ad26.COV2.S at low or high dose, single or two shots; five or six received placebo; per-sample allocation not given. Sampling was done on day 63 after the first vaccine or placebo injection. In Boston, an adult donor aged 18-55 years took part. With respect to this clone: The antigen remains unidentified.

This TCR came from a person between 18 and 65 years old who received the Ad26.COV2.S COVID-19 vaccine or a placebo. This chain uses TRBV19 with TRBJ2-6, with D perhaps matching TRBD1 (6 bases). The sequences come from peripheral blood, collected in a trial of Ad26.COV2.S vaccine versus placebo. The DNA of the CDR3 is TGTGCCAGTAGTCCCAGGGGTTTCCTCTTCAACCCTGGGGCCAACGTCCTGACTTTC. Residues: CASSPRGFLFNPGANVLTF.